What follows are 13 T cell receptor beta chains derived from one specimen sequenced in a study of blood T cell repertoires in COVID-19. The table came from immunoSEQ multiplex PCR; TCRdb's copy has only in-frame clones and leaves some out. The repertoire holds under 140,000 clones, with around 79% as singletons. Sequenced input: peripheral blood. The source is a woman of 80 years or more with active or convalescent COVID-19.

The chain is built from TRBV28 and TRBJ1-2; D unresolved. Germline CDR1 reads MDHEN; CDR2 reads SYDVKM. This CDR3 comprises 12 residues. The germline V and J ends were trimmed by 3 bases and 4 bases, with 6 bases remaining between them. The CDR3 DNA reads TGTGCCAGCAGTTTTGAGCGCTATGGCTACACCTTC. It codes for CASSFERYGYTF.

This clone was seen only once. The chain joins TRBV7-6 to TRBJ2-4, with 9 bases identical to TRBD1. After removal of 4 bases from V and 3 bases from J, the junction contained 7 bases not matched to a gene. Germline assignment: CDR1 SGHVS and CDR2 FNYEAQ. The CDR3 loop spans 16 amino acids. The CDR3 DNA reads TGTGCCAGCAGCTCCGGACAGGGGAAGGGCAAAAACATTCAGTACTTC. It encodes CASSSGQGKGKNIQYF. The full variable domain, with the rest looked up from reference TRBV7-6 and TRBJ2-4, is GAGVSQSPRYKVTKRGQDVALRCDPISGHVSLYWYRQALGQGPEFLTYFNYEAQQDKSGLPNDRFSAERPEGSISTLTIQRTEQRDSAMYRCASSSGQGKGKNIQYFGAGTRLSVL.

V gene TRBV7-9 combines with J gene TRBJ2-1, with 9 bases lining up with TRBD2. Germline V gene lookup returns CDR1 SEHNR and CDR2 FQNEAQ (reference sequence). Trimming at V came to 5 bases and at J to 8 bases, leaving 19 bases not matched to a gene. The CDR3 is 18 residues long. The DNA for the CDR3 is TGTGCCAGCAGCAACCGACTAGCGGAAAATCTGGGGCAGTATGAGCAGTTCTTC. This codes for CASSNRLAENLGQYEQFF.

The chain has TRBV5-4 and TRBJ2-7, with 9 bases that match TRBD1. The CDR3 consists of 13 residues. Per the germline V gene, CDR1 is SGHNT and CDR2 is YYREEE (reference sequence). The V gene end was trimmed by 7 bases and the J gene end by 7 bases; junction bases not matched to a gene: 9. CDR3 protein: CASGLRDRVEQYF. The CDR3 DNA reads TGTGCCAGCGGCCTCCGGGACAGGGTTGAGCAGTACTTC.

The genes are TRBV9 and TRBJ1-1; unclear D gene. The CDR3 runs 13 residues. Germline CDR1 is SGDLS and CDR2 is YYNGEE. With 0 bases removed from V and 7 bases from J, the gap between germline ends came to 10 bases. CDR3 bases: TGTGCCAGCAGCGTAGGGCCCAATGTTGAAGCTTTCTTT. It encodes CASSVGPNVEAFF.

The V gene is TRBV19, the J gene TRBJ1-1; D gene ambiguous. The V gene's germline CDR1 is LNHDA and CDR2 SQIVND (reference sequence). There are 11 residues in the CDR3. Trimming removed 5 bases from V and 3 bases from J, with 4 bases in between. In nucleotides, the CDR3 is TGTGCCAGTAGTTCTTACACTGAAGCTTTCTTT. This translates into CASSSYTEAFF.

In regard to this clone: The junction differs from germline at one of its ends, possibly a read error. V is TRBV6-6 and J is TRBJ2-6, with 8 bases fitting TRBD1. The CDR3 contains 16 residues. The germline V gene encodes CDR1 MNHNY and CDR2 SVGAGI (reference sequence). The CDR3 spells CASSSTGAAGANVLTF. CDR3 DNA: TGTGCCAGCAGTTCGACAGGGGCCGCTGGTGCCAACGTCCTGACTTTC.

The chain is built from TRBV19 and TRBJ2-1; TRBD2 matches 15 bases. The CDR3 runs to 17 residues. The trim removed 4 bases at V and 4 bases at J, leaving 5 bases unmatched. Germline V gene lookup returns CDR1 LNHDA and CDR2 SQIVND (reference sequence). CDR3 sequence (DNA): TGTGCCAGTAGTAGGACTAGCGGGAGGGCCTTTTACAATGAGCAGTTCTTC. This encodes CASSRTSGRAFYNEQFF.

The chain recombines TRBV3-1 (or the pseudogene TRBV3-2) with TRBJ1-2; TRBD1 matches at 10 bases. The CDR3 covers 20 residues. After removal of 4 bases from V and 4 bases from J, the junction contained 21 bases not matched to a gene. CDR1 and CDR2 from the germline V gene are LGHDT and YNNKEL (reference sequence). CDR3 amino acids: CASSPRQGATFGLLGYGYTF. As DNA, the CDR3 is TGTGCCAGCAGCCCACGACAGGGGGCTACGTTCGGGTTACTAGGCTATGGCTACACCTTC.

The V gene is TRBV28, the J gene TRBJ1-3; tentative D call: TRBD1 (6 bases). Germline CDR1 is MDHEN and CDR2 is SYDVKM. There are 16 residues in the CDR3. Trimming stripped 4 bases from V and 4 bases from J, with 17 bases between. This CDR3 reads CASSSMKRDKGNTIYF. The CDR3 bases are TGTGCCAGCAGTTCCATGAAGCGGGACAAAGGAAACACCATATATTTT.

This clone showed up just a few times. The chain carries TRBV7-8 and TRBJ2-2; D uncertain. V lost 5 bases and J 9 bases, leaving 7 bases between the germline ends. The CDR3 has 11 residues. CDR1 and CDR2 (germline): SGHVS, FQNEAQ. CDR3 residues: CASSGSWELFF. As DNA, the CDR3 is TGTGCCAGCAGCGGTAGTTGGGAGCTGTTTTTT.

This clone was counted a single time. The chain employs TRBV5-8 and TRBJ1-5; TRBD1 is a possible D gene (6 bases). In germline, CDR1 is SGHTS, CDR2 YDEGEE. V lost 6 bases, J lost 9 bases, and 22 bases lay in between. The CDR3 extends over 15 amino acids. The CDR3 DNA is TGTGCCAGCACGGGGCGGGGGCCCAGTTTCGGGCCCCAGCATTTT. Its translation: CASTGRGPSFGPQHF.

The chain couples TRBV5-1 to TRBJ2-3, with no clear D. V was pared by 3 bases and J by 0 bases, with 5 bases between. Germline V gene lookup returns CDR1 SGHRS and CDR2 YFSETQ. CDR3 size: 13 residues. DNA for the CDR3: TGCGCCAGCAGCTCGACTAGCACAGATACGCAGTATTTT. It specifies CASSSTSTDTQYF.